This T cell receptor beta chain was obtained from a study of CD4 and CD8 cells across lung adenocarcinoma regions. TCRdb used MiXCR to reprocess the PCR reads, holding one entry per CDR3 protein. The data show thousands of distinct CDR3 sequences, around 53% seen once. The CDR3 has 15 amino acids. Germline V gene lookup returns CDR1 MDHEN and CDR2 SYDVKM. The chain has TRBV28 and TRBJ2-1; 7 bases align to TRBD1. The end of the DNA is better explained by TRBJ2-5, so the J call may be wrong. Sequencing was done on a sample of CD8+ T cells from the center of a lung tumor. This TCR derives from a male donor with lung adenocarcinoma. The CD4 and CD8 labels of this study may be unreliable. For the CDR3, the DNA is TGTGCCAGCAGCCCCTACGGACAGGTCAAAGGGACCCAGTACTTC. Amino acids: CASSPYGQVKGTQYF.